One sample yielded the 32 T cell receptor beta chains listed below, sequenced in a study of post-analysis software for immune sequencing data. Study-level points and caveats: TRBV segments more frequent in patients than in controls numbered five and included TRBV5-6, TRBV5-1 and TRBV20-1.

The TCR beta cDNA libraries contained unique molecular identifiers. TCRdb passed the PCR reads through MiXCR, listing each CDR3 protein once. Counted here are fewer than 850,000 distinct CDR3 sequences, roughly 30% occurring once; the ten biggest clones make up roughly 0.57%. No antigens are known for them. The sample taken for sequencing was blood. The source of these receptors is a girl under 18 with multiple sclerosis.

The genes are TRBV28 and TRBJ2-3, with D perhaps TRBD1 (6 bases). Germline V gene lookup returns CDR1 MDHEN and CDR2 SYDVKM. CDR3 length: 15 residues. The V end was cut by 6 bases, the J end by 2 bases, with 15 bases between. CDR3 DNA sequence: TGTGCCAGCAGACGACCACAGGGCCTCACAGATACGCAGTATTTT. Protein: CASRRPQGLTDTQYF.

This sequence joins TRBV7-2 and TRBJ2-3; TRBD2 matches at 7 bases. CDR3 length: 14 residues. Per germline, CDR1 SGHTA and CDR2 FQGNSA. J gave up 2 bases and V 2 bases, and 1 base lay outside the gene matches. The DNA of the CDR3 is TGTGCCAGCAGCTTACTAGCGGACACAGATACGCAGTATTTT. Translating gives CASSLLADTDTQYF.

This clonotype was counted a few times. J is TRBJ2-5 and V is TRBV5-1; TRBD1 matches at 8 bases. V trimming: 7 bases; J trimming: 6 bases; junction bases outside the gene matches: 17. The CDR3 covers 16 residues. Germline V gene data show CDR1 as SGHRS and CDR2 as YFSETQ. The CDR3 is CASAYATTGEGKTQYF. The CDR3 DNA reads TGCGCCAGCGCATACGCTACGACAGGGGAAGGAAAGACCCAGTACTTC.

The chain joins TRBV7-9 to TRBJ2-1; no clear D. The V gene lost 4 bases and the J gene lost 8 bases, with 9 bases spanning the gap. Germline CDR1 is SEHNR and CDR2 is FQNEAQ (reference sequence). This CDR3 spans 12 amino acids. The CDR3 spells CASSSHLDEQFF. Written as DNA, the CDR3 is TGTGCCAGCAGCTCCCACCTAGATGAGCAGTTCTTC.

The chain couples TRBV6-5 to TRBJ2-5, with D unresolved. The CDR3 is made up of 18 amino acids. CDR1 is MNHEY and CDR2 is SVGAGI in the germline V gene. Trimming stripped 2 bases from V and 5 bases from J, with 24 bases between. The DNA for the CDR3 is TGTGCCAGCAGTTACGGGCAAGGCTTTGCCCAATTAGGGGAGACCCAGTACTTC. As protein: CASSYGQGFAQLGETQYF.

The sample holds a few counts of this clonotype. The CDR3 DNA is TGTGCCAGCAGGGGGACAGAGCAAGAGACCCAGTACTTC. Its protein product is CASRGTEQETQYF. This chain joins TRBV6-1 and TRBJ2-5; TRBD1 matches at 7 bases. The CDR3 length is 13 residues. V was pared by 6 bases and J by 2 bases, with 3 bases of the junction left unmatched. Per the germline V gene, CDR1 is MNHNS and CDR2 is SASEGT.

This clonotype turned up a few times. The chain employs TRBV6-1 and TRBJ1-6, with 7 bases aligning to TRBD1. Germline V gives CDR1 MNHNS, CDR2 SASEGT. V lost 7 bases to trimming and J lost 8 bases; unmatched junction nucleotides: 11. CDR3 size: 15 residues. The CDR3 here is CASNLRQGGDSPLHF. The CDR3 nucleotides are TGTGCCAGCAACCTTCGACAGGGTGGAGATTCACCCCTCCACTTT.

This clonotype has only a few counts. This rearrangement joins TRBV9 to TRBJ1-1; weak D call: TRBD1 (5 bases). The CDR3 runs 12 residues. The ends were cut back, 7 bases at V and 3 bases at J, with 10 bases in the middle. Germline V lookup: CDR1 SGDLS, CDR2 YYNGEE. The CDR3 sequence: CASGGSHTEAFF. CDR3 coding DNA: TGTGCCAGCGGGGGGTCACACACTGAAGCTTTCTTT.

This clonotype has more than one count but fewer than ten. The chain recombines TRBV4-2 with TRBJ1-5, with 7 bases fitting TRBD1. The CDR3 loop spans 16 amino acids. The V gene end was trimmed by 1 base and the J gene end by 1 base; junction bases not matched to a gene: 4. The V gene's germline CDR1 is LGHNA and CDR2 YNFKEQ. In DNA form, the CDR3 reads TGTGCCAGCAGCCAAGGTTGGGGACAGAGCAATCAGCCCCAGCATTTT. Translation: CASSQGWGQSNQPQHF.

This clonotype has just one count. The chain recombines TRBV10-3 with TRBJ2-3; possibly TRBD1 for D (6 bases). Germline CDR1 and CDR2: ENHRY and SYGVKD. The CDR3 is 17 amino acids. V lost 2 bases and J 3 bases, leaving 18 bases between the germline ends. CDR3 protein: CAISEILGQGTTDTQYF. The CDR3 DNA reads as TGTGCCATCAGTGAGATATTGGGTCAGGGGACGACAGATACGCAGTATTTT.

This clonotype was seen a handful of times. The gene calls are TRBV11-2 and TRBJ2-1; D unresolved. This CDR3 spans 12 amino acids. Germline lookup yields CDR1 SGHAT and CDR2 FQNNGV. Trimming pared 3 bases from V and 6 bases from J, leaving 6 bases between. CDR3 coding DNA: TGTGCCAGCAGCTTTACAACCAATGAGCAGTTCTTC. As protein: CASSFTTNEQFF.

This chain uses TRBV7-2 with TRBJ2-1; TRBD2 aligns across 9 bases. Germline CDR1 and CDR2: SGHTA and FQGNSA. The CDR3 runs 17 residues. V lost 0 bases, J lost 4 bases, and 7 bases stayed unmatched. Written as DNA, the CDR3 is TGTGCCAGCAGCTTAGCAGGTTCAGCGGGGGGTTACAATGAGCAGTTCTTC. The encoded protein is CASSLAGSAGGYNEQFF. Combining the CDR3 with reference TRBV7-2 and TRBJ2-1 gives the whole variable domain GAGVSQSPSNKVTEKGKDVELRCDPISGHTALYWYRQSLGQGLEFLIYFQGNSAPDKSGLPSDRFSAERTGGSVSTLTIQRTQQEDSAVYLCASSLAGSAGGYNEQFFGPGTRLTVL.

The chain is built from TRBV9 and TRBJ2-5; maybe TRBD1 (6 bases). V was pared by 7 bases and J by 5 bases, with 18 bases between. Germline V CDR1 and CDR2: SGDLS, YYNGEE. The CDR3 totals 14 residues. CDR3 in amino acids: CASSGEGAGETQYF. The CDR3 DNA reads TGTGCCAGCTCAGGGGAAGGGGCTGGGGAGACCCAGTACTTC.

This clonotype was seen many times. This sequence joins TRBV5-1 and TRBJ2-1; 11 bases agree with TRBD2. The CDR3 consists of 20 residues. Germline lookup yields CDR1 SGHRS and CDR2 YFSETQ. Unmatched junction bases numbered 18, after V lost 3 bases and J lost 4 bases. CDR3 region: CASSWAQGSGRASGYNEQFF. As DNA, the CDR3 is TGCGCCAGCAGCTGGGCCCAGGGTAGCGGGAGGGCCTCTGGGTACAATGAGCAGTTCTTC.

The chain links TRBV5-6 to TRBJ2-2; weak D call: TRBD1 (6 bases). The V end was cut by 4 bases, the J end by 5 bases, with 9 bases between. The CDR3 extends over 13 amino acids. Germline-derived CDR1 and CDR2 are SGHDT and YYEEEE. CDR3 residues: CASSRQGTGELFF. The CDR3 DNA follows: TGTGCCAGCAGCCGGCAGGGGACCGGGGAGCTGTTTTTT.

This clonotype was counted only a few times. V usage is TRBV28 and J usage is TRBJ2-5; 7 nucleotides agree with TRBD1. The V and J ends lost 6 bases and 1 base, in that order; junction bases with no gene match: 11. This CDR3 has 16 amino acids. Germline values: CDR1 MDHEN, CDR2 SYDVKM. CDR3 sequence reads: CASSRNPGTAQETQYF. The DNA of the CDR3 is TGTGCCAGCAGCCGAAATCCCGGGACAGCCCAAGAGACCCAGTACTTC.

The chain joins TRBV7-2 to TRBJ2-1, with a weak D call TRBD2 (6 bases). Trimming left V 5 bases short and J 6 bases short, with 20 bases between. In germline, CDR1 is SGHTA, CDR2 FQGNSA. The CDR3 has 16 residues. Written as DNA, the CDR3 is TGTGCCAGCAGCCCGATTCTGGGGGGTCCCGGCAATGAGCAGTTCTTC. Translation gives CASSPILGGPGNEQFF.

This chain links TRBV11-2 with TRBJ2-5, with D unresolved. The ends were cut back, 1 base at V and 11 bases at J, with 14 bases in the middle. The CDR3 covers 13 residues. The germline V gene has CDR1 SGHAT and CDR2 FQNNGV. The chain's CDR3 is CASSLVLINEQYF. CDR3 in DNA: TGTGCCAGCAGCTTAGTTTTGATCAATGAGCAGTACTTC.

This chain's CDR3 is CASSLRRAIGGDTQYF. CDR3 in DNA: TGTGCCAGCAGCCTGCGTCGGGCGATCGGGGGGGATACGCAGTATTTT. J is TRBJ2-3 and V is TRBV7-2; 7 bases fit TRBD2. CDR3 size: 16 residues. CDR1 and CDR2 from the germline V gene are SGHTA and FQGNSA. J gave up 6 bases and V 5 bases, and 14 bases lay outside the gene matches.

The rearrangement links TRBV7-9 to TRBJ2-3, with 10 bases that match TRBD2. Looked up from germline, CDR1 is SEHNR and CDR2 is FQNEAQ (reference sequence). The CDR3 loop spans 16 amino acids. The V and J ends lost 5 bases and 2 bases, in that order; junction bases with no gene match: 7. The CDR3 nucleotides are TGTGCCAGCAGCGAACCAGGGACTAGCGCCACAGATACGCAGTATTTT. The encoded protein is CASSEPGTSATDTQYF.

The V and J genes are TRBV29-1 and TRBJ2-1, with D perhaps matching TRBD2 (5 bases). The CDR3 totals 13 residues. Germline V gives CDR1 SQVTM, CDR2 ANQGSEA. V was cut by 4 bases and J by 10 bases, with 17 bases left in between. The CDR3 is CSVGQKLGYEQFF. The CDR3 DNA is TGCAGCGTTGGGCAGAAACTAGGCTACGAGCAGTTCTTC.

This clonotype was detected a few times. The rearrangement uses TRBV11-3 and TRBJ1-1; 9 bases agree with TRBD1. After removal of 4 bases from V and 11 bases from J, the junction contained 8 bases not matched to a gene. This CDR3 has 13 residues. In germline, CDR1 is SGHNT, CDR2 YENEEA. In DNA, the CDR3 is TGTGCCAGCAGCTCCGGACAGGGGTCGGGGGCTTTCTTT. Translated, it gives CASSSGQGSGAFF.

The sample holds a few counts of this clonotype. CDR3 amino acids: CAAGRDSPGEQFF. The CDR3 DNA reads TGTGCCGCCGGTCGGGACAGCCCGGGTGAGCAGTTCTTC. V usage is TRBV6-6 and J usage is TRBJ2-1, with 7 bases fitting TRBD1. The junction had 13 bases not matched to a gene; V was cut back by 11 bases and J by 9 bases. Germline CDR1 and CDR2: MNHNY and SVGAGI (reference sequence). The CDR3 covers 13 residues.

V is TRBV29-1 and J is TRBJ1-2; TRBD1 agrees at 9 bases. V lost 3 bases to trimming and J lost 6 bases; unmatched junction nucleotides: 5. Germline loops: CDR1 SQVTM, CDR2 ANQGSEA. This CDR3 has 13 amino acids. The CDR3 sequence is CSVDRTGEDGYTF. In DNA, the CDR3 is TGCAGCGTTGATAGGACAGGGGAGGATGGCTACACCTTC.

The chain has TRBV20-1 and TRBJ2-7, with D tentatively TRBD2 (6 bases). This CDR3 comprises 13 residues. V was shortened by 6 bases and J by 2 bases, with 14 bases between the two germline ends. Germline-derived CDR1 and CDR2 are DFQATT and SNEGSKA (reference sequence). The CDR3 nucleotides read TGCAGTGCGTCGGGACTTTCGACCTACGAGCAGTACTTC. Protein product: CSASGLSTYEQYF.

This clonotype came up a few times. The rearrangement links TRBV5-1 to TRBJ2-7, with 9 nucleotides matching TRBD1. Germline CDR1 is SGHRS and CDR2 is YFSETQ. The CDR3 is made up of 14 amino acids. The trim removed 3 bases at V and 4 bases at J, leaving 5 bases unmatched. The CDR3 DNA reads TGCGCCAGCAGCTCGGAAGGGACAGGGTACGAGCAGTACTTC. Protein sequence: CASSSEGTGYEQYF.

The V gene is TRBV5-1, the J gene TRBJ2-3; D may be TRBD2 (6 bases). Trimming pared 4 bases from V and 4 bases from J, leaving 10 bases between. This CDR3 is built from 13 residues. Germline-derived CDR1 and CDR2 are SGHRS and YFSETQ. The CDR3 bases are TGCGCCAGCAGCGCGGAGGGCTCAGATACGCAGTATTTT. It specifies CASSAEGSDTQYF.

This chain connects TRBV12-3 or TRBV12-4 to TRBJ2-3, with D tentatively TRBD1 (6 bases). V was cut by 11 bases and J by 4 bases, with 19 bases left in between. CDR3 length: 14 residues. The CDR3: CAGDGQGSPDTQYF. CDR3 sequence (DNA): TGTGCCGGGGACGGCCAGGGGAGCCCAGATACGCAGTATTTT.

Worth noting for this clonotype: One base away lies a much larger clone, so this may be a sequencing read error. The rearrangement uses TRBV7-2 and TRBJ2-1; D ambiguous. CDR1 and CDR2 (germline): SGHTA, FQGNSA. V was cut by 5 bases and J by 4 bases, with 9 bases left in between. This CDR3 region has 13 residues. The CDR3 bases are TGTGCCAGCAGCCAAACAAAGTACAATGAGCAGTTCTTC. It codes for CASSQTKYNEQFF.

This clonotype has a handful of counts. The chain uses TRBV20-1 and TRBJ2-3, with D perhaps matching TRBD2 (6 bases). Trimming shortened V by 3 bases and J by 6 bases, and 16 bases separated the two germline ends. Germline CDR1 and CDR2: DFQATT and SNEGSKA (reference sequence). This CDR3 contains 14 residues. The CDR3 spells CSARGPGVADTQYF. CDR3 bases: TGCAGTGCTAGGGGCCCGGGGGTAGCGGATACGCAGTATTTT.

The chain has TRBV18 and TRBJ2-7, with D possibly being TRBD1 (6 bases). Germline lookup yields CDR1 KGHSH and CDR2 LQKENI. The CDR3 has 13 amino acids. V was trimmed by 2 bases and J by 3 bases, leaving 8 bases between them. The CDR3 spells CASSPMDSYEQYF. The CDR3 DNA reads TGTGCCAGCTCACCAATGGACAGCTACGAGCAGTACTTC. Full variable domain (missing parts from reference TRBV18 and TRBJ2-7): NAGVMQNPRHLVRRRGQEARLRCSPMKGHSHVYWYRQLPEEGLKFMVYLQKENIIDESGMPKERFSAEFPKEGPSILRIQQVVRGDSAAYFCASSPMDSYEQYFGPGTRLTVT.

This clonotype was detected a few times. The chain recombines TRBV4-3 with TRBJ2-3; D is unresolved. This CDR3 has 17 residues. The ends were cut back, 1 base at V and 3 bases at J, with 17 bases in the middle. Germline V gene lookup returns CDR1 LGHNA and CDR2 YSLEER. CDR3 nucleotides: TGCGCCAGCAGCCAAGCTTCCGTGGGGATGGGGACAGATACGCAGTATTTT. Its protein is CASSQASVGMGTDTQYF.